The 20 T cell receptor beta chains below come from one sample, sequenced in a study of blood T cell repertoires in COVID-19. Libraries were prepared by immunoSEQ multiplex PCR; TCRdb keeps only in-frame clonotypes and omits some of them. The data show over 200,000 clones, with roughly 90% seen just once and under 5.5% held by the top ten. Sequencing was performed on peripheral blood. The receptors stem from a woman between 40 and 55 years old with acute or convalescent COVID-19.

The chain couples TRBV24-1 to TRBJ1-3, with TRBD1 as a possible D gene (5 bases). The CDR3 is made up of 14 amino acids. Germline CDR1 KGHDR, CDR2 SFDVKD. Between the trimmed V and J ends, which lost 6 bases and 0 bases, there was a span of 8 bases. This CDR3 reads CATSTGTSGNTIYF. CDR3 sequence (DNA): TGTGCCACCAGTACAGGTACCTCTGGAAACACCATATATTTT.

V gene TRBV11-2 combines with J gene TRBJ1-1; D not resolved. V was shortened by 4 bases and J by 3 bases, with 9 bases between the two germline ends. This CDR3 contains 13 residues. Germline lookup yields CDR1 SGHAT and CDR2 FQNNGV. CDR3 in DNA: TGTGCCAGCAGCTCCGGGTCGCACACTGAAGCTTTCTTT. It codes for CASSSGSHTEAFF.

This clone is a singleton in its sample. This rearrangement joins TRBV18 to TRBJ2-1, with a possible D match to TRBD1 (5 bases). Germline values: CDR1 KGHSH, CDR2 LQKENI. Trimming pared 0 bases from V and 0 bases from J, leaving 15 bases between. The CDR3 is 18 residues long. CDR3 DNA: TGTGCCAGCTCACCACCTGGGGCAGCCGTTAGCTCCTACAATGAGCAGTTCTTC. It yields the protein CASSPPGAAVSSYNEQFF.

The chain employs TRBV18 and TRBJ1-5, with D perhaps TRBD1 (6 bases). From germline, CDR1 is KGHSH and CDR2 LQKENI. The length of the CDR3 is 13 residues. Trimming cost V 5 bases and J 6 bases, with 11 bases left between them. For the CDR3, the DNA is TGTGCCAGCTCAGGGGGCGAGAGTCAGCCCCAGCATTTT. It is translated as CASSGGESQPQHF.

The V and J genes are TRBV12-5 and TRBJ1-5; the D gene is possibly TRBD1 (6 bases). The CDR3 is 21 amino acids. Germline V gene sequence: CDR1 LGHNT, CDR2 FRNRAP. The V and J ends lost 6 bases and 6 bases respectively, with 36 bases between them. CDR3 sequence: CASGKGMGKTGLVKPGQPQHF. The CDR3 DNA sequence: TGTGCTAGTGGGAAAGGTATGGGGAAAACAGGGCTGGTAAAACCCGGTCAGCCCCAGCATTTT. The full variable domain, rest sourced from reference TRBV12-5 and TRBJ1-5, is DARVTQTPRHKVTEMGQEVTMRCQPILGHNTVFWYRQTMMQGLELLAYFRNRAPLDDSGMPKDRFSAEMPDATLATLKIQPSEPRDSAVYFCASGKGMGKTGLVKPGQPQHFGDGTRLSIL.

The rearrangement links TRBV2 to TRBJ2-7; D is unclear. Germline V gives CDR1 SNHLY, CDR2 FYNNEI. The CDR3 loop spans 12 amino acids. V was trimmed by 3 bases and J by 0 bases, leaving 3 bases between them. CDR3 residues: CASSDYSYEQYV. The CDR3 bases are TGTGCCAGCAGTGACTACTCCTACGAGCAGTACGTC.

The rearrangement links TRBV11-2 to TRBJ2-5; D perhaps matches TRBD2 (5 bases). The V end lost 0 bases, the J end lost 2 bases, and 10 bases lay between the germline ends. The germline gives CDR1 SGHAT, CDR2 FQNNGV. CDR3 length: 15 residues. This CDR3 is CASSLDAGDQETQYF. The CDR3 DNA follows: TGTGCCAGCAGCTTAGATGCCGGGGATCAAGAGACCCAGTACTTC.

The chain combines TRBV5-5 with TRBJ1-3; tentative D call: TRBD1 (6 bases). The germline gives CDR1 SGHKS, CDR2 YYEKEE (reference sequence). The CDR3 has 14 amino acids. V lost 4 bases and J lost 8, with 16 bases in between. The CDR3 loop reads CASSRDLGADTIYF. The DNA for the CDR3 is TGTGCCAGCAGCCGGGATCTGGGGGCGGACACCATATATTTT. The full variable domain, its missing parts supplied by reference TRBV5-5 and TRBJ1-3, is DAGVTQSPTHLIKTRGQQVTLRCSPISGHKSVSWYQQVLGQGPQFIFQYYEKEERGRGNFPDRFSARQFPNYSSELNVNALLLGDSALYLCASSRDLGADTIYFGEGSWLTVV.

The chain links TRBV25-1 to TRBJ1-1, with 7 bases aligning to TRBD1. CDR3 length equals 14 residues. Trimming cost V 6 bases and J 4 bases; bases outside gene matches: 8. CDR1 is MGHDK and CDR2 is SYGVNS in the germline V gene. CDR3 amino acids: CASRADRAGTEAFF. CDR3 DNA sequence: TGTGCCAGCAGAGCAGACAGGGCGGGCACTGAAGCTTTCTTT.

The rearrangement links TRBV7-9 to TRBJ2-4, with 8 bases lining up with TRBD2. The CDR3 is 13 amino acids. Germline CDR1 reads SEHNR; CDR2 reads FQNEAQ (reference sequence). With V trimmed by 3 bases and J by 6 bases, 1 base remained unmatched. CDR3 coding DNA: TGTGCCAGCAGCTTCCGGGGGGGAAACATTCAGTACTTC. This gives the protein CASSFRGGNIQYF.

A word on this clone: Other DNA sequences in this specimen translate into the identical CDR3. Written as DNA, the CDR3 is TGTGCCAGTAGTATAGGCAGGGGGATGAACACTGAAGCTTTCTTT. Its translation: CASSIGRGMNTEAFF. This sequence joins TRBV19 and TRBJ1-1, with 7 bases fitting TRBD1. Germline V gene lookup returns CDR1 LNHDA and CDR2 SQIVND (reference sequence). CDR3 length: 15 residues. Trimming at V came to 1 base and at J to 0 bases, leaving 2 bases not matched to a gene.

The rearrangement uses TRBV19 and TRBJ1-1, with D perhaps TRBD1 (6 bases). Germline CDR1 reads LNHDA; CDR2 reads SQIVND (reference sequence). The V end was cut by 3 bases, the J end by 0 bases, with 11 bases between. The CDR3 has 15 amino acids. Written as DNA, the CDR3 is TGTGCCAGTAGTATGGGGGACAAGATGAACACTGAAGCTTTCTTT. Protein: CASSMGDKMNTEAFF.

The rearrangement links TRBV3-1 (or the pseudogene TRBV3-2) to TRBJ1-5; D possibly corresponds to TRBD1 (5 bases). The CDR3 length is 13 residues. Per the germline V gene, CDR1 is LGHDT and CDR2 is YNNKEL (reference sequence). Trimming removed 0 bases from V and 12 bases from J, with 12 bases in between. The CDR3 region has the DNA TGTGCCAGCAGCCAAGAGGCGGGACTTCTCCAGCATTTT. As protein: CASSQEAGLLQHF.

The V gene is TRBV5-1, the J gene TRBJ1-5, with D perhaps TRBD1 (5 bases). Germline V gene lookup returns CDR1 SGHRS and CDR2 YFSETQ. V lost 4 bases and J 1 base, leaving 15 bases between the germline ends. There are 16 residues in the CDR3. CDR3 amino acids: CASSPDGRASNQPQHF. The CDR3 DNA reads as TGCGCCAGCAGCCCAGACGGCAGGGCAAGCAATCAGCCCCAGCATTTT.

Only one count was recorded for this clone. The gene calls are TRBV10-3 and TRBJ1-2, with 7 positions matching TRBD1. CDR1 ENHRY and CDR2 SYGVKD come from the germline V gene. The CDR3 contains 16 residues. Trimming at V came to 0 bases and at J to 0 bases, leaving 4 bases not matched to a gene. CDR3 sequence: CAISESRQGSNYGYTF. CDR3 DNA sequence: TGTGCCATCAGTGAGTCGAGACAGGGATCTAACTATGGCTACACCTTC.

The chain is built from TRBV15 and TRBJ1-2; 10 bases are shared with TRBD1. CDR3 length equals 19 residues. V shed 0 bases, J shed 4 bases, and the junction held 14 bases outside the gene matches. Germline V gives CDR1 LNHNV, CDR2 YYDKDF (reference sequence). CDR3 nucleotides: TGTGCCACCAGCAGAGATTTAAGGGGGACAGGGGACGCGACCTATGGCTACACCTTC. This encodes CATSRDLRGTGDATYGYTF.

There are a few counts of this clone. The chain uses TRBV30 and TRBJ1-1; tentatively, D is TRBD1 (6 bases). The CDR3 is 16 residues long. Trimming took 5 bases from V and 0 from J, leaving 19 bases between them. The germline V gene encodes CDR1 GTSNPN and CDR2 SVGIG (reference sequence). Written as DNA, the CDR3 is TGTGCCTGGCTAACAGGGAGGGGAACCATGAACACTGAAGCTTTCTTT. This sequence encodes CAWLTGRGTMNTEAFF.

This clone was counted once. The CDR3 region is CASSSKRGGQLTETQYF. DNA for the CDR3: TGCGCCAGCAGCTCCAAGCGGGGGGGCCAGTTAACGGAGACCCAGTACTTC. The V call is TRBV5-1, the J call TRBJ2-5; 10 nucleotides agree with TRBD2. CDR3 length: 17 residues. With V trimmed by 3 bases and J by 5 bases, 13 bases remained unmatched. Germline CDR1 reads SGHRS; CDR2 reads YFSETQ.

The J gene is TRBJ2-2, the V gene TRBV19, with 8 bases matching TRBD1. This CDR3 has 13 amino acids. From germline, CDR1 is LNHDA and CDR2 SQIVND (reference sequence). Losses at the gene ends were 6 bases for V and 6 bases for J; bases not matched to a gene: 3. CDR3 region: CASRHRGAGELFF. CDR3 coding DNA: TGTGCCAGTAGGCACAGGGGGGCCGGGGAGCTGTTTTTT.

This sequence joins TRBV27 and TRBJ1-4; D is unresolved. Trimming stripped 2 bases from V and 7 bases from J, with 14 bases between. Looked up from germline, CDR1 is MNHEY and CDR2 is SMNVEV (reference sequence). This CDR3 is 15 amino acids long. As DNA, the CDR3 is TGTGCCAGCAGTTTAGGGTCCGGGAGTGGTGAAAAACTGTTTTTT. As protein: CASSLGSGSGEKLFF. Based on the CDR3 plus reference TRBV27 and TRBJ1-4, the full variable domain is EAQVTQNPRYLITVTGKKLTVTCSQNMNHEYMSWYRQDPGLGLRQIYYSMNVEVTDKGDVPEGYKVSRKEKRNFPLILESPSPNQTSLYFCASSLGSGSGEKLFFGSGTQLSVL.